This T cell receptor (beta chain) was recovered during a study of T cell responses to AZD1222 COVID-19 vaccine. Broader study findings: In a largely white British group with more females than males, clonal diversity was possibly underestimated.

The germline V gene encodes CDR1 SGHVS and CDR2 FNYEAQ. The CDR3 is made up of 16 amino acids. Trimming stripped 5 bases from V and 3 bases from J, with 17 bases between. Sequenced by immunoSEQ multiplex PCR; TCRdb stores in-frame clones only, minus some. The sample carries around 150,000 clones, approximately 90% recorded once. This clone was found once. Antigen unknown. The chain is built from TRBV7-6 and TRBJ1-5; no definite D call. The sequenced sample was peripheral blood, obtained on day 0 of AZD1222 vaccination. This sequence originates from an adult in good health. The CDR3 sequence is CASSEDVGTVNQPQHF. For the CDR3, the DNA is TGTGCCAGCAGCGAAGATGTGGGCACTGTCAATCAGCCCCAGCATTTT.